The source of this TCR beta chain is a study of STAT3 mutations in large granular lymphocyte leukemia (dated by TCRdb to between 2017 and 2020). For context, the study as a whole: In roughly half of the longitudinally sequenced T-LGLL patients, canonical activating STAT3 mutations were detected. More than half of T-LGLL patients received one or more immunosuppressive therapy regimens, with hematologic response in about 40% of those treated. Serial deep sequencing of TCRbeta CDR3 and STAT3 was performed in patients with T-cell large granular lymphocyte leukemia to reconstruct clonal hierarchy and dynamics. From an initial cohort of approximately 200 LGL patients, approximately 18 representative T-LGLL cases were selected for longitudinal TCRbeta and STAT3 sequencing. As controls within the study, a couple of patients with natural killer LGL leukemia were also sequenced longitudinally. Each patient was sequenced at an average of approximately 4.2 time points, ranging from 2 to 8 samplings.

As encoded in the germline V gene (reference sequence), CDR1 is SEHNR while CDR2 is FQNEAQ. The CDR3 spans 16 residues, from the cysteine through the phenylalanine. Only CDR3 DNA remains: 48 bases, in frame from the first base. The germline V and J ends show losses of 8 bases and 4 bases respectively, and no gene match explains 10 bases of the junction. Results the study describes overall, beyond this receptor: Variable intervals between samplings and differing treatment regimens complicated linking therapy response to changes in TCR clonal burden. In about 35% of the 18 patients, TCR clonotype switching occurred after therapy, and every newly emerging clone was STAT3 wild type. Every T-LGLL patient showed at least one immunodominant TCRbeta clonotype, and about half showed multiple immunodominant subclonotypes. In several patients, dominant TCR clone burden exceeded STAT3 mutant burden, suggesting STAT3 mutation arose secondarily within a pre-expanded clone. Because codominant clonotypes persisted in some patients, a small but highly pathogenic clone may have been missed. Because no samples were available when a clone first appeared, clonal expansion was inferred from samplings taken at other points.

DNA was extracted from blood mononuclear cells, and the same DNA was used for both TCR and STAT3 sequencing. TCRbeta libraries were sequenced on an Illumina MiSeq, and an average of about 40,773 productive templates per sample was obtained. Using multiplex PCR amplification, the immunoSEQ assay generated the TCRbeta CDR3 libraries. In the authors' own workflow: Repertoire diversity was calculated as previously defined, with values near 0 taken to indicate extremely monoclonal samples. Sourced from immuneACCESS, this table was stored by TCRdb with only in-frame sequences that have V and J called. A share of the clones is absent; for the studies checked, an unresolved V gene accounts for under half, and the remainder has no known explanation. V, J and clone size reflect that table, while D and trimming were determined from the DNA. The sample table holds thousands of clones, of which over 60% were seen once. The top ten clonotypes cover 85% to 90% of the sample.

This clone was counted a few times. The clone's antigen remains unknown. No quality values exist for individual bases; no much larger clone is one base distant. Sequenced material: peripheral blood mononuclear cells. Here the chain combines TRBV7-9 and TRBJ2-1, with 11 middle bases fitting TRBD1. This receptor was taken from a man aged 55 to 70 with T-cell large granular lymphocyte leukemia. Some clones in this sample may be carry-over from other donors' samples. The age is the age at diagnosis. The nucleotides read TGTGCCAGCTTCGACGCCGGGACAGGGGGGTACAATGAGCAGTTCTTC. This is translated as CASFDAGTGGYNEQFF.